These T cell receptor beta chains were read from a single sample in a study of blood T cell repertoires in COVID-19. The repertoire was sequenced with immunoSEQ multiplex PCR; TCRdb's copy has only in-frame clones and lacks some. The data hold hundreds of thousands of clones, with around 90% observed a single time. Sequenced material: peripheral blood. These receptors came from a man aged 18 to 30 with active or convalescent COVID-19. The CDR3 runs from the conserved cysteine through the conserved F or W. D genes are given only for firm matches. The size of a clone is reported for some rows only, either as once, few or many, or as a class for expanded clones.

d_call clone_size j_call v_call cdr3_aa cdr3_nt
TRBD2 - TRBJ2-7 TRBV5-8 CASSLVLAGGPYEQYF TGTGCCAGCAGCTTGGTCCTAGCGGGAGGGCCCTACGAGCAGTACTTC
- - TRBJ1-1 TRBV6-6 CASSTRGGEAFF TGTGCCAGCAGTACCCGAGGGGGAGAAGCTTTCTTT
TRBD1 - TRBJ2-1 TRBV7-2 CASSTGTVLYNEQFF TGTGCCAGCAGCACAGGGACAGTTCTGTACAATGAGCAGTTCTTC
- - TRBJ1-5 TRBV2 CASRLRDYSNQPQHF TGTGCCAGCAGATTGCGGGATTATAGCAATCAGCCCCAGCATTTT
- - TRBJ2-7 TRBV7-9 CASSLSQGSYEQYF TGTGCCAGCAGCCTCTCGCAGGGGTCCTACGAGCAGTACTTC
TRBD1 - TRBJ1-2 TRBV2 CASSETGNGYTF TGTGCCAGCAGTGAGACAGGGAATGGCTACACCTTC
TRBD2 - TRBJ2-1 TRBV9 CASRAGTSPEQFF TGTGCCAGCAGAGCGGGGACTAGTCCTGAGCAGTTCTTC
TRBD1 few TRBJ1-6 TRBV7-8 CASTRDSLYNSPLHF TGTGCCAGCACCCGGGACAGCCTCTATAATTCACCCCTCCACTTT
TRBD1 - TRBJ1-1 TRBV9 CASSVGTGGNTEAFF TGTGCCAGCAGCGTAGGGACAGGGGGCAACACTGAAGCTTTCTTT
TRBD2 - TRBJ2-3 TRBV27 CASSFKASGRATDTQYF TGTGCCAGCAGTTTCAAGGCTAGCGGGAGGGCTACAGATACGCAGTATTTT
TRBD2 - TRBJ2-5 TRBV6-2/TRBV6-3 CASSYSRLAGNQETQYF TGTGCCAGCAGTTACTCTCGACTAGCGGGGAATCAAGAGACCCAGTACTTC
TRBD2 - TRBJ2-1 TRBV6-1 CASSDWRGGEQFF TGTGCCAGCAGTGATTGGCGGGGGGGTGAGCAGTTCTTC
- few TRBJ1-5 TRBV30 CAWSPNRSEQPQHF TGTGCCTGGAGTCCAAACCGGTCTGAGCAGCCCCAGCATTTT